The rows below give T cell receptor beta chains drawn from one sample of a study of metastatic and nonmetastatic thyroid tumors. TCRdb re-clonotyped the PCR reads through MiXCR. The table includes about 93,000 clones, approximately 11% detected once. The sequencing sample was made of blood. These receptors were obtained from a female donor with papillary thyroid cancer or a benign thyroid nodule (not recorded which). Some clones in this sample may be carry-over from other donors' samples. Both conserved end residues are part of each CDR3. Fields, in order: V gene, D gene, clone size, J gene, CDR3 DNA, CDR3 protein. The D gene is left open where the match is weak. A row's size may be missing; if present it is once, few, many or a size class.

TRBV28	.	many	TRBJ2-5	TGTGCCAGCAGTACGGGCCTCTACACAGAGACCCAGTACTTC	CASSTGLYTETQYF
TRBV2	.	many	TRBJ1-5	TGTGCCGGAGCGCAGGGTTGGAATCAGCCCCAGCATTTT	CAGAQGWNQPQHF
TRBV20-1	TRBD2	many	TRBJ2-1	TGCAGTGCTAGAGATTGGGAGGGCGTTGGCGACAATGAGCAGTTCTTC	CSARDWEGVGDNEQFF
TRBV20-1	TRBD1	many	TRBJ1-5	TGCAGTGCTAAAGCCGGGGGAGGGGGCGAGAGTCAGCCCCAGCATTTT	CSAKAGGGGESQPQHF
TRBV6-1	TRBD1	.	TRBJ2-3	TGTGCCAGCATGGGAAAACGACAGGGTGGGAGAACAGATACGCAGTATTTT	CASMGKRQGGRTDTQYF
TRBV18	TRBD2	many	TRBJ2-2	TGTGCCAGCTCACCATTTGCGGGAGATACCGGGGAGCTGTTTTTT	CASSPFAGDTGELFF
TRBV27	.	many	TRBJ2-5	TGTGCCAGCAGTACAAAAGAGACCCAGTACTTC	CASSTKETQYF
TRBV4-2	.	many	TRBJ1-1	TGTGCCAGCAGCCAAGAATGGGGGGGAACTGAAGCTTTCTTT	CASSQEWGGTEAFF
TRBV20-1	.	many	TRBJ1-2	TGCAGTGCTCTCTTGCCATACAGGGAGGTCGGCTACACCTTC	CSALLPYREVGYTF
TRBV9	TRBD1	many	TRBJ1-1	TGTGCCAGCAGCCCCCGGACAGGGGCGTCGAACACTGAAGCTTTCTTT	CASSPRTGASNTEAFF
TRBV19	.	many	TRBJ2-2	TGTGCCAGTAGTTCACTCGGGCCCCCGACCGGGGAGCTGTTTTTT	CASSSLGPPTGELFF
TRBV7-6	TRBD1	.	TRBJ1-2	TGTGCCAGCAGCCCTAGAGTAAGGGACAGCATAAATCCTAACTATGGCTACACCTTC	CASSPRVRDSINPNYGYTF
TRBV30	TRBD1	.	TRBJ1-1	TGTGTCTGTATAAAAACAGGGGGAGGCACTGAAGCTTTCTTT	CVCIKTGGGTEAFF
TRBV2	.	many	TRBJ1-1	TGTGCCAGCAGTGAGATGACTAAAGCGGCTTTCTTT	CASSEMTKAAFF
TRBV6-1	.	.	TRBJ1-1	TGTGCCAGCGGACACGGTCAATGGGACACTGAAGCTTTCTTT	CASGHGQWDTEAFF
TRBV11-1	TRBD1	many	TRBJ1-1	TGTGCCGGAGGGGGGAAGACAGGGGGCAAGGACACTGAAGCTTTCTTT	CAGGGKTGGKDTEAFF
TRBV7-8	.	many	TRBJ2-7	TGTGCCAGCAGCCCAAAACGCTACGAGCAGTACTTC	CASSPKRYEQYF
TRBV4-1	TRBD2	many	TRBJ2-7	TGCGCCAGCAGCCTCCATAGCGGGACCTCCTACGAGCAGTACTTC	CASSLHSGTSYEQYF
TRBV5-6	TRBD2	many	TRBJ2-7	TGTGCCAGCAGCTTGAGGCCTAGCGGGGCCCCCTACGAGCAGTACTTC	CASSLRPSGAPYEQYF
TRBV24-1	TRBD1	.	TRBJ2-7	TGTGCCACCAGTGATTTTGGGACAGGGGGCTCCCACGAGCAGTACTTC	CATSDFGTGGSHEQYF
TRBV15	.	many	TRBJ1-5	TGTGCCACCAGCATAGATAGCAATCAGCCCCAGCATTTT	CATSIDSNQPQHF
TRBV30	.	many	TRBJ2-7	TGTGCCTGGAGCCTAGTCTACGAGCAGTACTTC	CAWSLVYEQYF
TRBV27	.	many	TRBJ2-1	TGTGCCAGCAGTTTATCAGGCTCCTACAATGAGCAGTTCTTC	CASSLSGSYNEQFF
TRBV12-3/TRBV12-4	.	many	TRBJ1-5	TGTGCCAGCAGTTTAACGACTCGGATACAAGATAGCAATCAGCCCCAGCATTTT	CASSLTTRIQDSNQPQHF
TRBV18	TRBD2	many	TRBJ2-1	TGTGCCAGCTCACCACGTACTAGCGGGAGCCCCCACAATGAGCAGTTCTTC	CASSPRTSGSPHNEQFF
TRBV11-2	.	many	TRBJ1-5	TGTGCCAGCAGCCAAATGGGAGTGAAATTGGGTCAGCCCCAGCATTTT	CASSQMGVKLGQPQHF
TRBV6-2/TRBV6-3	.	few	TRBJ1-2	TGTGCAAGAAGTTACTCTTTTAAGAGACCTAACTATGGCTACACCTTC	CARSYSFKRPNYGYTF
TRBV9	.	many	TRBJ2-3	TGTGCCAGCAGCGTAGCGAGGTTCACAGATACGCAGTATTTT	CASSVARFTDTQYF
TRBV11-1	.	many	TRBJ2-3	TGTGCCAGCAGCCCCCGGGACTCGAGCACAGATACGCAGTATTTT	CASSPRDSSTDTQYF
TRBV4-2	.	many	TRBJ2-3	TGTGCCAGCAGCCAAGATGCCCGGAACAGTCGGGGCACAGATACGCAGTATTTT	CASSQDARNSRGTDTQYF
TRBV5-1	.	many	TRBJ1-1	TGCGCCAGCAGCTTGGAAGGGTTATCCACTGAAGCTTTCTTT	CASSLEGLSTEAFF
TRBV6-1	.	many	TRBJ2-5	TGTGCCAGCACCTTCTCGTGGGGGAGACAAGAGACCCAGTACTTC	CASTFSWGRQETQYF
TRBV20-1	.	many	TRBJ1-1	TGCAGTGCCATGCTTCGTTTGAACACTGAAGCTTTCTTT	CSAMLRLNTEAFF
TRBV6-4	.	.	TRBJ2-4	TGTGCCAGCAGTGGCTCGATTGGTAACATTCAGTACTTC	CASSGSIGNIQYF
TRBV24-1	.	many	TRBJ2-6	TGTGCCACCAGTGATCGTTTTGCCGGGGCCAACGTCCTGACTTTC	CATSDRFAGANVLTF
TRBV28	.	few	TRBJ1-6	TGTGCCAGCAGTTTCTCCGGCGGCTCACCCCTCCACTTT	CASSFSGGSPLHF
TRBV20-1	.	.	TRBJ2-1	.	CSSPLDFRGNEQFF
TRBV7-8	.	many	TRBJ2-7	TGTGCCAGCAGCTTAGCGGGAGCTTACGAGCAGTACTTC	CASSLAGAYEQYF
TRBV5-4	.	many	TRBJ1-6	TGTGCCAGCAGCTTAGGGGGGTCTTCTAGGAATTCACCCCTCCACTTT	CASSLGGSSRNSPLHF
TRBV24-1	TRBD1	many	TRBJ1-2	TGTGCCACCAGTGACCGGGACAGGGCGGGCTACACCTTC	CATSDRDRAGYTF
TRBV3-1	TRBD1	many	TRBJ2-6	TGTGCCAGCAGGGCAACAGGGGATGGGGCCAACGTCCTGACTTTC	CASRATGDGANVLTF
TRBV15	.	many	TRBJ2-1	TGTGCCACCAGCAGAGATCAAAAGGATGAGCAGTTCTTC	CATSRDQKDEQFF
TRBV20-1	TRBD1	once	TRBJ2-3	TGCAGTGCTAAGTCCGTTCATCTAGGGACAGGTTCACTAGATACGCAGTATTTT	CSAKSVHLGTGSLDTQYF
TRBV7-9	.	few	TRBJ2-1	TGTGCCAGCAGCCCCACTAGCCTTCCAAACAATGAGCAGTTCTTC	CASSPTSLPNNEQFF
TRBV24-1	TRBD1	many	TRBJ2-7	TGTGCCACCAGTGATTCGAAAAACGGACAGGATCCAAACGAGCAGTACTTC	CATSDSKNGQDPNEQYF
TRBV7-2	.	many	TRBJ2-5	TGTGCCAGCAGCTTAGCCTTGGGAGAGACCCAGTACTTC	CASSLALGETQYF
TRBV5-1	.	many	TRBJ2-2	TGCGCCAGCAGCTTGAGCACGGGGGACACCGGGGAGCTGTTTTTT	CASSLSTGDTGELFF
TRBV9	.	many	TRBJ2-7	TGTGCCAGCAGCCCTGTAGGCGGGCGAGCCTACGAGCAGTACTTC	CASSPVGGRAYEQYF
TRBV7-2	.	many	TRBJ1-2	TGTGCCAGCAGCCATCCCCCGGGGGTTGTTTATGGCTACACCTTC	CASSHPPGVVYGYTF
TRBV11-3	.	many	TRBJ2-7	TGTGCCAGCAGCTTACCCCAGAACGAGCAGTACTTC	CASSLPQNEQYF
TRBV5-6	TRBD2	few	TRBJ2-5	TGTGCCAGCAGCCGACTAGCGGGTATACAAGAGACCCAGTACTTC	CASSRLAGIQETQYF
TRBV20-1	.	many	TRBJ1-3	TGCAGTGCGCCGGACAGTTACTCTGGAAACATCATATATTTT	CSAPDSYSGNIIYF
TRBV4-3	.	many	TRBJ2-1	TGCGCCAGCAGCCAAGATTTCGGGACGACCTACAATGAGCAGTTCTTC	CASSQDFGTTYNEQFF